This T cell receptor (beta chain) was found in a study of tumor and adjacent non-tumor tissue in lung cancer. Background on the study: There were around eleven adenocarcinoma, 2 squamous cell carcinoma and 1 small cell lung cancer cases.

A modified ARM-PCR protocol with three rounds of nested PCR amplified TCRbeta. MiXCR, run by TCRdb on the multiplex PCR reads, gives a single entry per CDR3 protein. The repertoire holds tens of thousands of distinct CDR3 sequences, with around two thirds as singletons. RNA was extracted from bulk tissue without any cell sorting. The normal lung tissue was taken more than 3 cm from the tumor edge. Donors were chemotherapy-naive, newly diagnosed lung cancer surgical patients in China, August–late 2014. The germline V gene has CDR1 DFQATT and CDR2 SNEGSKA (reference sequence). V lost 6 bases and J lost 13; bases outside the gene matches: 25. The CDR3 contains 17 residues.

The sequence derives from a woman aged 60 to 75 with non-small cell lung cancer. Sequencing was performed on distant non-tumor lung tissue. This chain uses TRBV20-1 with TRBJ2-1; 9 bases match TRBD2. The CDR3 nucleotides read TGCAGTGCCCCTGATACCGCGAGGAATAGCGGGAGAGGCGAACAGTTCTTC. Its translation is CSAPDTARNSGRGEQFF.